These 13 T cell receptor beta chains were sequenced from one sample in a study of blood T cells in healthy people across ages. Using a J-beta primer mix together with a sample-barcoded 5' primer, a second PCR was run for about 7 to 12 cycles. TCRdb reprocessed the 5' RACE reads with MiXCR, giving one entry per CDR3 protein. The sample includes 800,000 or so distinct CDR3 sequences, around 25% of them seen just once. The sample was also linked to a second study, of T cells of mothers and their children.

Sequencing was performed on blood. The receptors here all came from a boy between 10 and 17 years old in good health.

The chain couples TRBV20-1 to TRBJ2-1; 7 nucleotides agree with TRBD2. The J call could be wrong; TRBJ2-7 is a better fit for the DNA end. Germline V CDR1 and CDR2: DFQATT, SNEGSKA (reference sequence). The CDR3 totals 15 residues. CDR3 region: CSARDWASGPYEQYF. The CDR3 nucleotides read TGCAGTGCTAGAGATTGGGCTAGCGGTCCCTACGAGCAGTACTTC.

J is TRBJ2-1 and V is TRBV29-1; D gene ambiguous. CDR3 length equals 14 residues. The ends were cut back, 3 bases at V and 4 bases at J, with 13 bases in the middle. CDR1 is SQVTM and CDR2 is ANQGSEA in the germline V gene. The CDR3 region is CSVEPDQAYNEQFF. The CDR3, as DNA: TGCAGCGTTGAGCCGGACCAGGCATACAATGAGCAGTTCTTC.

Worth noting for this clonotype: The junction departs from the called germline gene at one end, perhaps through a read error. This chain links TRBV4-3 with TRBJ1-4, with D possibly TRBD1 on 6 matching bases. CDR1 is LGHNA, CDR2 YSLEER, per germline. The CDR3 has 14 residues. The CDR3 sequence: CASSHGGGGERLFF. The CDR3 nucleotides read TGCGCCAGCAGCCACGGCGGGGGCGGTGAAAGACTGTTTTTT.

The chain carries TRBV7-2 and TRBJ2-5; tentatively, D is TRBD2 (5 bases). Trimming cost V 5 bases and J 2 bases, with 15 bases left between them. The CDR3 has 15 residues. CDR1 SGHTA and CDR2 FQGNSA come from the germline V gene. The CDR3 sequence is CASSQGMGRQETQYF. Written as DNA, the CDR3 is TGTGCCAGCAGCCAAGGGATGGGGAGACAAGAGACCCAGTACTTC.

This clonotype was observed at least ten times. The rearrangement uses TRBV7-8 and TRBJ2-5; 8 bases are shared with TRBD1. Germline CDR1 is SGHVS and CDR2 is FQNEAQ. The CDR3 loop spans 12 amino acids. The V and J ends lost 9 bases and 5 bases, in that order; junction bases with no gene match: 5. CDR3 loop: CASGQGGETQYF. Written as DNA, the CDR3 is TGTGCCAGTGGACAGGGTGGGGAGACCCAGTACTTC.

The gene calls are TRBV7-8 and TRBJ2-2, with a weak D call TRBD1 (5 bases). Germline V lookup: CDR1 SGHVS, CDR2 FQNEAQ. There are 14 residues in the CDR3. The V and J ends lost 7 bases and 1 base respectively, with 10 bases between them. CDR3 loop: CASTTGQNTGELFF. CDR3 nucleotide sequence: TGTGCCAGCACCACAGGACAGAACACCGGGGAGCTGTTTTTT. The complete variable domain, with remaining parts taken from reference TRBV7-8 and TRBJ2-2, reads GAGVSQSPRYKVAKRGQDVALRCDPISGHVSLFWYQQALGQGPEFLTYFQNEAQLDKSGLPSDRFFAERPEGSVSTLKIQRTQQEDSAVYLCASTTGQNTGELFFGEGSRLTVL.

This clonotype was detected only once. The chain is built from TRBV7-2 and TRBJ2-5, with 9 positions matching TRBD1. The DNA end lines up better with TRBJ2-7; the J call may be wrong. The germline V gene has CDR1 SGHTA and CDR2 FQGNSA. The CDR3 extends over 15 amino acids. This chain's CDR3 is CASSTQTGGIYEQYF. DNA of the CDR3: TGTGCCAGCAGCACGCAGACAGGGGGTATTTACGAGCAGTACTTC.

This clonotype was observed a handful of times. This sequence joins TRBV7-9 and TRBJ2-5; 8 bases agree with TRBD1. The CDR3 extends over 14 amino acids. The ends lost 4 bases at V and 2 bases at J; junction bases unmatched: 3. Germline lookup yields CDR1 SEHNR and CDR2 FQNEAQ (reference sequence). The CDR3 nucleotides are TGTGCCAGCAGCTCAGGACAGGGTCAAGAGACCCAGTACTTC. Translation: CASSSGQGQETQYF.

There are many counts of this clonotype. The V gene is TRBV3-1, the J gene TRBJ1-2; 10 nucleotides align to TRBD1. The junction had 4 bases not matched to a gene; V was cut back by 2 bases and J by 7 bases. The germline gives CDR1 LGHDT, CDR2 YNNKEL (reference sequence). The CDR3 runs to 14 residues. DNA for the CDR3: TGTGCCAGCAGCCAAAGTGACAGGGGGCCTGGCTACACCTTC. Protein: CASSQSDRGPGYTF.

The rearrangement uses TRBV29-1 and TRBJ2-7; TRBD2 is a possible D gene (6 bases). The CDR3 contains 12 residues. V was shortened by 2 bases and J by 7 bases, with 12 bases between the two germline ends. CDR1 SQVTM and CDR2 ANQGSEA come from the germline V gene. CDR3 loop: CSVEPEAGEQYF. CDR3 in DNA: TGCAGCGTTGAACCGGAGGCGGGGGAGCAGTACTTC.

The rearrangement joins TRBV12-3 or TRBV12-4 to TRBJ2-3, with no clear D. The CDR3 has 12 amino acids. Trimming shortened V by 3 bases and J by 5 bases, and 6 bases separated the two germline ends. The CDR3 sequence is CASSFIRDTQYF. DNA of the CDR3: TGTGCCAGCAGTTTTATCCGAGATACGCAGTATTTT.

V is TRBV12-3 or TRBV12-4 and J is TRBJ2-7; D call uncertain. The CDR3 totals 14 residues. Trimming removed 3 bases at V and 6 bases at J, with 15 bases between. Written as DNA, the CDR3 is TGTGCCAGCAGTTTGCCTTCCTCTTCCCCCGAGCAGTACTTC. Translated, it gives CASSLPSSSPEQYF.

This clonotype was seen repeatedly, ten times or more. V is TRBV2 and J is TRBJ2-4, with D possibly TRBD2 on 6 matching bases. The CDR3 consists of 16 residues. V lost 6 bases and J 0 bases, leaving 15 bases between the germline ends. Germline values: CDR1 SNHLY, CDR2 FYNNEI. CDR3 region: CASRLGLQLAKNIQYF. The CDR3 DNA is TGTGCCAGCAGGTTGGGACTCCAACTAGCCAAAAACATTCAGTACTTC.